These 5 T cell receptor beta chains were sequenced from one sample in a study of T cell responses to AZD1222 COVID-19 vaccine (dated by TCRdb to about 2021). The sample's time point label, in plain terms: baseline before first vaccination. Library preparation employed the immunoSEQ multiplex PCR assay. This is the immuneACCESS table as TCRdb keeps it, with only in-frame sequences that have V and J called. A part of the clones is gone; compared with another copy, unresolved V genes explain less than half, and the rest is unexplained. This sample lists 95,000 to 150,000 clones; just over 85% were detected once. The ten largest clonotypes hold more than 6.5% of the sample. The sequencing used peripheral blood, collected on day 0 of AZD1222 vaccination. The receptors derive from an adult in good health.

The V gene is TRBV5-5, the J gene TRBJ1-1; 8 bases agree with TRBD1. Germline assignment: CDR1 SGHKS and CDR2 YYEKEE (reference sequence). CDR3 length equals 13 residues. The junction had 5 bases not matched to a gene; V was cut back by 0 bases and J by 10 bases. The DNA of the CDR3 is TGTGCCAGCAGCTTGGTGGGGACAGGTGTAGCTTTCTTT. Its protein is CASSLVGTGVAFF.

The rearrangement joins TRBV30 to TRBJ2-7; 9 nucleotides align to TRBD2. CDR1 is GTSNPN and CDR2 is SVGIG in the germline V gene (reference sequence). V shed 0 bases, J shed 5 bases, and the junction held 5 bases outside the gene matches. The CDR3 is 14 amino acids. The CDR3 protein is CAWSVGREGHEQYF. The CDR3 nucleotides read TGTGCCTGGAGTGTTGGGCGGGAGGGCCACGAGCAGTACTTC.

The V call is TRBV5-4, the J call TRBJ2-5, with 9 positions matching TRBD1. The length of the CDR3 is 14 residues. The V gene end was trimmed by 0 bases and the J gene end by 4 bases; junction bases not matched to a gene: 1. The germline V gene has CDR1 SGHNT and CDR2 YYREEE (reference sequence). The CDR3 DNA sequence: TGTGCCAGCAGCTTGGAGACAGGGGGAGAGACCCAGTACTTC. Translated: CASSLETGGETQYF.

The chain recombines TRBV6-5 with TRBJ2-3; D possibly matches TRBD1 or TRBD2 (6 bases each). V was clipped by 8 bases and J by 6 bases, with 9 bases between them. The CDR3 loop spans 11 amino acids. Germline CDR1 and CDR2: MNHEY and SVGAGI. This CDR3 is CASRGHDTQYF. The CDR3 DNA follows: TGTGCCAGCCGGGGGCACGATACGCAGTATTTT.

As DNA, the CDR3 is TGTGCCAGCAGCCCCGGGGCTAGCTATGGCTACACCTTC. It translates to CASSPGASYGYTF. J is TRBJ1-2 and V is TRBV6-5; D possibly corresponds to TRBD1 (5 bases). The CDR3 covers 13 residues. CDR1 is MNHEY, CDR2 SVGAGI, per germline. The V gene lost 6 bases and the J gene lost 4 bases, with 12 bases spanning the gap.